The 14 T cell receptor beta chains reported below all come from one sample, sequenced in a study of regulatory and conventional T cells in RAG deficiency. Conventional CD4+ T cells were sorted from blood as CD25-low CD127-high cells. Measured with immunoSEQ multiplex PCR; TCRdb has only the in-frame clones, and not every one. The sample includes 40,000 to 55,000 clones, 85% to 90% of them seen just once. The same sample was also studied in work on regulatory T cells. That report adds: Amplification used 52 TRBV primers and 13 TRBJ primers.

The sample taken for sequencing was CD4+ effector T cells sorted from blood. The receptors shown here come from a human donor in good health.

V usage is TRBV5-8 and J usage is TRBJ1-5; TRBD1 might be the D (6 bases). CDR1 is SGHTS, CDR2 YDEGEE, per germline. With 7 bases removed from V and 4 bases from J, the gap between germline ends came to 21 bases. This CDR3 contains 16 residues. In DNA form, the CDR3 reads TGTGCCAGCGGCGCCTACAGGGCGAATGGAAATCAGCCCCAGCATTTT. This codes for CASGAYRANGNQPQHF.

V and J are TRBV6-6 and TRBJ1-1, with a weak D call TRBD1 (6 bases). The germline V and J ends were trimmed by 2 bases and 5 bases, with 15 bases remaining between them. In germline, CDR1 is MNHNY, CDR2 SVGAGI (reference sequence). The CDR3 is made up of 15 amino acids. In DNA, the CDR3 is TGTGCCAGCAGTTACAACAACAGGGTGGGGACTGAAGCTTTCTTT. It yields the protein CASSYNNRVGTEAFF.

The chain recombines TRBV6-5 with TRBJ1-6; unclear D gene. Germline-derived CDR1 and CDR2 are MNHEY and SVGAGI. The V and J ends lost 3 bases and 7 bases respectively, with 10 bases between them. This CDR3 has 14 residues. CDR3 loop: CASSYSVRNSPLHF. The CDR3 DNA sequence: TGTGCCAGCAGTTATAGCGTGAGGAATTCACCCCTCCACTTT.

This chain connects TRBV7-3 to TRBJ2-2; D is possibly TRBD1 or TRBD2 (5 bases each). CDR1 is SGHTA, CDR2 FQGTGA, per germline. The CDR3 runs 16 residues. The V gene lost 2 bases and the J gene lost 4 bases, with 14 bases spanning the gap. CDR3 sequence: CASSLRGRESTGELFF. CDR3 DNA sequence: TGTGCCAGCAGCTTACGGGGCAGGGAGAGCACCGGGGAGCTGTTTTTT. Filled out from reference TRBV7-3 and TRBJ2-2, the complete variable domain reads GAGVSQTPSNKVTEKGKYVELRCDPISGHTALYWYRQSLGQGPEFLIYFQGTGAADDSGLPNDRFFAVRPEGSVSTLKIQRTERGDSAVYLCASSLRGRESTGELFFGEGSRLTVL.

The chain links TRBV9 to TRBJ2-1, with D perhaps assigned TRBD1 or TRBD2 (5 bases each). This CDR3 has 16 residues. Germline V CDR1 and CDR2: SGDLS, YYNGEE. V was clipped by 0 bases and J by 6 bases, with 16 bases between them. CDR3 DNA sequence: TGTGCCAGCAGCGTAGTGGGGACCACGGTGGCCAATGAGCAGTTCTTC. Protein product: CASSVVGTTVANEQFF. Based on the CDR3 plus reference TRBV9 and TRBJ2-1, the full variable domain is DSGVTQTPKHLITATGQRVTLRCSPRSGDLSVYWYQQSLDQGLQFLIQYYNGEERAKGNILERFSAQQFPDLHSELNLSSLELGDSALYFCASSVVGTTVANEQFFGPGTRLTVL.

This chain uses TRBV18 with TRBJ2-5; perhaps D is TRBD1 or TRBD2 (5 bases each). CDR3 length equals 14 residues. V was shortened by 3 bases and J by 1 base, with 9 bases between the two germline ends. Germline CDR1 is KGHSH and CDR2 is LQKENI. Written as DNA, the CDR3 is TGTGCCAGCTCACCTATGGGGGTCCAAGAGACCCAGTACTTC. It encodes CASSPMGVQETQYF.

The gene calls are TRBV5-1 and TRBJ1-1, with 7 bases aligning to TRBD1. The CDR3 spans 14 residues. Germline CDR1 SGHRS, CDR2 YFSETQ. V lost 0 bases, J lost 1 base, and 0 bases stayed unmatched. In nucleotides, the CDR3 is TGCGCCAGCAGCTTGGGGGACAGGAACACTGAAGCTTTCTTT. Its translation is CASSLGDRNTEAFF.

The V and J genes are TRBV29-1 and TRBJ2-3, with 9 bases that match TRBD2. Per the germline V gene, CDR1 is SQVTM and CDR2 is ANQGSEA. This CDR3 comprises 14 residues. The J segment lost 4 bases and the V segment lost 5 bases, leaving 7 bases of the junction unmatched. The CDR3 DNA reads as TGCAGCGTTCCCAACGAGCGGGGGGCAGATACGCAGTATTTT. This codes for CSVPNERGADTQYF.

The V call is TRBV6-1, the J call TRBJ2-3; no firm D call. V was clipped by 6 bases and J by 0 bases, with 4 bases between them. This CDR3 is built from 12 residues. Germline lookup yields CDR1 MNHNS and CDR2 SASEGT. The CDR3 nucleotides are TGTGCCAGCAGATTAAGCACAGATACGCAGTATTTT. Amino acids: CASRLSTDTQYF.

This chain connects TRBV19 to TRBJ1-5; the D gene is possibly TRBD1 (6 bases). The ends were cut back, 8 bases at V and 4 bases at J, with 12 bases in the middle. Germline assignment: CDR1 LNHDA and CDR2 SQIVND (reference sequence). The CDR3 has 13 amino acids. CDR3 amino acids: CASSRGVNQPQHF. CDR3 in DNA: TGTGCCAGTTCCAGGGGAGTTAATCAGCCCCAGCATTTT.

This sequence joins TRBV5-1 and TRBJ1-2; unclear D gene. Germline CDR1 and CDR2: SGHRS and YFSETQ. The CDR3 extends over 13 amino acids. Trimming took off 1 base at V and 3 bases at J, with 7 bases between the two ends. The CDR3 loop is CASSLMSDYGYTF. CDR3 in DNA: TGCGCCAGCAGCTTGATGTCAGACTATGGCTACACCTTC.

This sequence joins TRBV5-1 and TRBJ1-1; a weak D match, TRBD1 (5 bases). Germline CDR1 and CDR2: SGHRS and YFSETQ. The CDR3 extends over 17 amino acids. Trimming removed 1 base at V and 0 bases at J, with 16 bases between. As DNA, the CDR3 is TGCGCCAGCAGCTTGTTGGGCAGGGCCGTCATGAACACTGAAGCTTTCTTT. The encoded protein is CASSLLGRAVMNTEAFF. Combining the CDR3 with reference TRBV5-1 and TRBJ1-1 gives the whole variable domain KAGVTQTPRYLIKTRGQQVTLSCSPISGHRSVSWYQQTPGQGLQFLFEYFSETQRNKGNFPGRFSGRQFSNSRSEMNVSTLELGDSALYLCASSLLGRAVMNTEAFFGQGTRLTVV.

Worth noting for this clone: The sample has other DNA sequences that encode this CDR3 too. The chain couples TRBV7-9 to TRBJ1-1; D is unclear. In germline, CDR1 is SEHNR, CDR2 FQNEAQ (reference sequence). The CDR3 has 12 residues. V was shortened by 1 base and J by 11 bases, with 11 bases between the two germline ends. Written as DNA, the CDR3 is TGTGCCAGCAGCTTAGAGGTAACCGTGGCTTTCTTT. Its translation: CASSLEVTVAFF.

The chain recombines TRBV28 with TRBJ2-1; 7 bases are shared with TRBD1. The germline V gene encodes CDR1 MDHEN and CDR2 SYDVKM. V trimming: 3 bases; J trimming: 12 bases; junction bases outside the gene matches: 8. The CDR3 has 13 residues. DNA for the CDR3: TGTGCCAGCAGTTTCTCGACAGGGTCTGGGCAGTTCTTC. It is translated as CASSFSTGSGQFF.